A single sample gave rise to the 8 T cell receptor beta chains below, sequenced in a study of identical twins. A single record per CDR3 protein comes from TCRdb applying MiXCR to the 5' RACE reads. The table shows just under 550,000 distinct CDR3 sequences, with 13% to 15% occurring only once. The same sample was also studied in work on yellow fever vaccine responses in identical twins.

The material sequenced was CD4+ T cells sorted from blood. The receptor source for this set is a young woman in good health.

The genes are TRBV2 and TRBJ2-2; D is perhaps TRBD2 (5 bases). V was trimmed by 4 bases and J by 2 bases, leaving 8 bases between them. In germline, CDR1 is SNHLY, CDR2 FYNNEI. The CDR3 extends over 14 amino acids. The CDR3 bases are TGTGCCAGCAGTGCTAGGACTAACACCGGGGAGCTGTTTTTT. It specifies CASSARTNTGELFF.

The chain recombines TRBV27 with TRBJ1-6; D is unresolved. CDR1 is MNHEY, CDR2 SMNVEV, per germline (reference sequence). V shed 0 bases and J shed 6 bases, with 12 bases lying between them. This CDR3 has 16 amino acids. The CDR3 loop is CASSLSAGLGNSPLHF. For the CDR3, the DNA is TGTGCCAGCAGTTTATCTGCTGGGCTGGGTAATTCACCCCTCCACTTT.

Remarks on this clonotype: Mismatch with germline at one junction end may stem from a read error. As DNA, the CDR3 is TGTGCCAGCAGCACAGGACTAGCCCATCTGGATTTT. Protein sequence: CASSTGLAHLDF. The V gene is TRBV7-9, the J gene TRBJ2-3; TRBD2 matches at 8 bases. CDR1 and CDR2 from the germline V gene are SEHNR and FQNEAQ (reference sequence). The CDR3 consists of 12 residues.

This clonotype was observed a few times. The chain carries TRBV12-3 or TRBV12-4 and TRBJ2-1; 7 positions agree with TRBD2. V gave up 3 bases and J gave up 8 bases; unmatched junction bases: 10. This CDR3 has 15 amino acids. Written as DNA, the CDR3 is TGTGCCAGCAGTTTGGGGGAGGGCATTCCCGATGAGCAGTTCTTC. This sequence encodes CASSLGEGIPDEQFF.

This clonotype came up a few times. The V and J genes are TRBV6-1 and TRBJ1-1; TRBD1 matches at 8 bases. There are 15 residues in the CDR3. Germline V lookup: CDR1 MNHNS, CDR2 SASEGT. Trimming removed 7 bases from V and 0 bases from J; junction bases left unmatched: 7. The CDR3, as DNA: TGTGCCAGCACCGGACAGGGACCTATGAACACTGAAGCTTTCTTT. It translates to CASTGQGPMNTEAFF.

This clonotype has just a few counts. The rearrangement links TRBV4-2 to TRBJ2-5; unclear D gene. CDR3 length equals 15 residues. Trimming shortened V by 1 base and J by 5 bases, and 14 bases separated the two germline ends. CDR1 and CDR2 from the germline V gene are LGHNA and YNFKEQ. In DNA form, the CDR3 reads TGTGCCAGCAGCCAAGCCTTCGGCCTGGGGGAGACCCAGTACTTC. Translation: CASSQAFGLGETQYF.

This clonotype was counted only a few times. The chain has TRBV2 and TRBJ2-7; 11 positions agree with TRBD2. Per the germline V gene, CDR1 is SNHLY and CDR2 is FYNNEI. The CDR3 consists of 15 residues. The junction had 10 bases not matched to a gene; V was cut back by 8 bases and J by 4 bases. The CDR3 spells CASRMGLAERYEQYF. The CDR3 DNA follows: TGTGCCAGCCGGATGGGACTAGCGGAAAGGTACGAGCAGTACTTC.

V is TRBV24-1 and J is TRBJ2-3, with no clear D. The CDR3 totals 15 residues. Trimming left V 6 bases short and J 0 bases short, with 12 bases between. The germline CDR1 and CDR2 sequences are KGHDR and SFDVKD. The CDR3 DNA follows: TGTGCCACCAGTCCGGCCTACGGAAGCACAGATACGCAGTATTTT. It yields the protein CATSPAYGSTDTQYF.